Reported below is one T cell receptor beta chain. Its matching antigen is unknown. Quantitative molecular-barcoded 5'-RACE generated the TCR beta libraries. TCRdb passed the 5' RACE reads through MiXCR, listing each CDR3 protein once. Of approximately 290,000 distinct CDR3 sequences listed, more than 20% are singletons. The sample originates from a study of CD8 T cells in ankylosing spondylitis. The germline gives CDR1 SGHTA, CDR2 FQGNSA. The CDR3 length is 14 residues. V gave up 2 bases and J gave up 8 bases, with 13 bases separating them. The study's findings and limits: Characteristic of ankylosing spondylitis blood, it appeared, was a TCR beta motif comprising roughly 8 highly homologous variants. Clones tied to disease were said to be significantly enriched in matched ankylosing spondylitis synovial fluid.

Sequences were obtained from blood, either unsorted or a sorted T cell fraction (not recorded which). This clonotype was sampled from a female donor with ankylosing spondylitis or in good health (not recorded which). The V and J genes are TRBV7-2 and TRBJ2-1, with D perhaps being TRBD1 or TRBD2 (5 bases each). The CDR3 DNA reads as TGTGCCAGCAGCTTAATGTGGGGACCGGATGAGCAGTTCTTC. It yields the protein CASSLMWGPDEQFF. Together with reference TRBV7-2 and TRBJ2-1, the CDR3 gives the full variable domain: GAGVSQSPSNKVTEKGKDVELRCDPISGHTALYWYRQSLGQGLEFLIYFQGNSAPDKSGLPSDRFSAERTGGSVSTLTIQRTQQEDSAVYLCASSLMWGPDEQFFGPGTRLTVL.